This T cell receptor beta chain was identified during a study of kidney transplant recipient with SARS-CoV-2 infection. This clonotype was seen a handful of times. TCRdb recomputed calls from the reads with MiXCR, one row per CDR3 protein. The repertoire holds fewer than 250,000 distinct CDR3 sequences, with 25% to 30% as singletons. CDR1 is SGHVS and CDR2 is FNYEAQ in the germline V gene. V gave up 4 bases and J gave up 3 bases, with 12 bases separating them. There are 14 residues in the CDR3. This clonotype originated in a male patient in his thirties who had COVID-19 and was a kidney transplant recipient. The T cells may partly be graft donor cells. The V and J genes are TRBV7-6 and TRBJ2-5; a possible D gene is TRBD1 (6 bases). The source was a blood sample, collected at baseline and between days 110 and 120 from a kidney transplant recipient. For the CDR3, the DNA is TGTGCCAGCAGCTACGGGACACTAAAAGAGACCCAGTACTTC. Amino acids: CASSYGTLKETQYF.